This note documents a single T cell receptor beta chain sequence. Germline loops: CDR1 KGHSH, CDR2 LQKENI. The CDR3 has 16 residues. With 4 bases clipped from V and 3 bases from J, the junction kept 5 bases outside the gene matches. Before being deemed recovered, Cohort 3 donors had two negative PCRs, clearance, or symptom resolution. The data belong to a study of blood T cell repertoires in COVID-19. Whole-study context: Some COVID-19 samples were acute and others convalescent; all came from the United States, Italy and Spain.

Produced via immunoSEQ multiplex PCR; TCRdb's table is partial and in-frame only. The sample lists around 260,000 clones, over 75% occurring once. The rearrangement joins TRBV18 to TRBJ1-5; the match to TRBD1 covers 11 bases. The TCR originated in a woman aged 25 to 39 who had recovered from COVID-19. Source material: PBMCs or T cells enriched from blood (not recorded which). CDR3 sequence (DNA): TGTGCCAGCTCACAGGGACAGGGGGGCCTCAATCAGCCCCAGCATTTT. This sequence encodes CASSQGQGGLNQPQHF.